The next 13 T cell receptor beta chains were all read from a single sample in a study of beta chain features in type 1 diabetes. Expressed TCRB transcripts got sequenced, as all isolated RNA was reverse transcribed. The protocol was immunoSEQ multiplex PCR, while the TCRdb copy is restricted to in-frame clones and leaves out a portion. The sample carries more than 150,000 clones, approximately 13% recorded once. Input material: central memory CD4+ T cells from blood. The origin of the receptors is a woman aged 18-29 years in good health.

This chain connects TRBV2 to TRBJ2-5; D not resolved. Germline V gene sequence: CDR1 SNHLY, CDR2 FYNNEI. This CDR3 has 14 residues. The V end lost 5 bases, the J end lost 5 bases, and 15 bases lay between the germline ends. CDR3 in amino acids: CASSKSESQETQYF. DNA for the CDR3: TGTGCCAGCAGTAAAAGCGAGTCCCAGGAGACCCAGTACTTC.

This clone appeared a few times. The chain couples TRBV28 to TRBJ2-5, with TRBD1 as a possible D gene (6 bases). V dropped 4 bases and J dropped 5 bases, with 14 bases sitting between them. The length of the CDR3 is 14 residues. CDR1 and CDR2 from the germline V gene are MDHEN and SYDVKM. The CDR3 nucleotides read TGTGCCAGCAGTTCCTCACAGGGCGGGGAGACCCAGTACTTC. Its translation is CASSSSQGGETQYF. Filled out from reference TRBV28 and TRBJ2-5, the complete variable domain reads DVKVTQSSRYLVKRTGEKVFLECVQDMDHENMFWYRQDPGLGLRLIYFSYDVKMKEKGDIPEGYSVSREKKERFSLILESASTNQTSMYLCASSSSQGGETQYFGPGTRLLVL.

The chain uses TRBV6-5 and TRBJ2-3, with D perhaps matching TRBD2 (6 bases). This CDR3 is built from 15 residues. The V gene's germline CDR1 is MNHEY and CDR2 SVGAGI. The ends were cut back, 2 bases at V and 2 bases at J, with 11 bases in the middle. The CDR3 protein is CASSYQEGATDTQYF. The CDR3 coding sequence is TGTGCCAGCAGTTACCAGGAGGGCGCCACAGATACGCAGTATTTT.

This clone was found a few times. V usage is TRBV28 and J usage is TRBJ1-2; 8 nucleotides agree with TRBD1. CDR1 and CDR2 from the germline V gene are MDHEN and SYDVKM. The CDR3 totals 14 residues. J was trimmed by 7 bases and V by 6 bases; bases with no gene match: 10. The CDR3 reads CASRRDRKSVGYTF. CDR3 coding DNA: TGTGCCAGCAGAAGGGACAGGAAGTCTGTTGGCTACACCTTC.

The V and J genes are TRBV6-5 and TRBJ2-2, with 8 bases matching TRBD1. V lost 6 bases, J lost 1 base, and 4 bases stayed unmatched. This CDR3 has 15 amino acids. From germline, CDR1 is MNHEY and CDR2 SVGAGI. CDR3 protein: CASRFDRGNTGELFF. The CDR3, as DNA: TGTGCCAGCAGATTTGACAGGGGGAACACCGGGGAGCTGTTTTTT.

The chain employs TRBV5-1 and TRBJ1-1, with D possibly matching TRBD1 (6 bases). The V gene's germline CDR1 is SGHRS and CDR2 YFSETQ. V shed 8 bases and J shed 10 bases, with 15 bases lying between them. The CDR3 spans 11 residues. The DNA of the CDR3 is TGCGCCAGTATACAGGGAGCTCGAGCTTTCTTT. Translation gives CASIQGARAFF.

This clone was found a few times. The chain is built from TRBV5-1 and TRBJ1-1; D is unresolved. With 4 bases removed from V and 0 bases from J, the gap between germline ends came to 10 bases. Per the germline V gene, CDR1 is SGHRS and CDR2 is YFSETQ. The CDR3 consists of 14 residues. The CDR3, as DNA: TGCGCCAGCAGCGGGCTACAGATGAACACTGAAGCTTTCTTT. It codes for CASSGLQMNTEAFF.

The CDR3 spells CASSPQSPGHTRNEQFF. The CDR3 nucleotides read TGTGCCAGCTCACCACAGAGTCCGGGACACACTCGCAATGAGCAGTTCTTC. V is TRBV18 and J is TRBJ2-1; weak D call: TRBD1 (6 bases). There are 17 residues in the CDR3. V lost 1 base and J lost 6, with 19 bases in between. The germline V gene has CDR1 KGHSH and CDR2 LQKENI.

This clone turned up a few times. The rearrangement joins TRBV29-1 to TRBJ1-4; D might be TRBD1 (6 bases). Germline CDR1 SQVTM, CDR2 ANQGSEA. Trimming removed 5 bases at V and 7 bases at J, with 14 bases between. The CDR3 length is 13 residues. The CDR3 nucleotides read TGCAGCGTTTCACAGGGACCTGGTGAAAAACTGTTTTTT. This encodes CSVSQGPGEKLFF.

Only a few counts were recorded for this clone. V is TRBV19 and J is TRBJ2-5, with 10 bases lining up with TRBD2. With V trimmed by 5 bases and J by 4 bases, 10 bases remained unmatched. This CDR3 comprises 16 residues. CDR1 LNHDA and CDR2 SQIVND come from the germline V gene (reference sequence). Here the CDR3 reads CASSSRTSGALETQYF. Here the CDR3 DNA reads TGTGCCAGTAGTTCACGGACTAGCGGCGCATTAGAGACCCAGTACTTC.

V gene TRBV11-1 combines with J gene TRBJ2-1; maybe TRBD1 (5 bases). V lost 2 bases to trimming and J lost 2 bases, with 13 bases between them. CDR3 length equals 16 residues. Germline-derived CDR1 and CDR2 are SGHAT and FQDESV (reference sequence). The CDR3 DNA sequence: TGTGCCAGCAGCTTAATCCCACAGGTCACCTACAATGAGCAGTTCTTC. It is translated as CASSLIPQVTYNEQFF.

The chain employs TRBV19 and TRBJ1-2; 7 bases agree with TRBD1. In germline, CDR1 is LNHDA, CDR2 SQIVND (reference sequence). This CDR3 contains 12 residues. J lost 14 bases, V lost 5 bases, and 11 bases had no gene match. As DNA, the CDR3 is TGTGCCAGTAGTCCCCGGACAGGTTCCTTAACCTTC. Amino acid sequence: CASSPRTGSLTF. Filled out from reference TRBV19 and TRBJ1-2, the complete variable domain reads DGGITQSPKYLFRKEGQNVTLSCEQNLNHDAMYWYRQDPGQGLRLIYYSQIVNDFQKGDIAEGYSVSREKKESFPLTVTSAQKNPTAFYLCASSPRTGSLTFGSGTRLTVV.

In this sample, this clone turned up many times. This rearrangement joins TRBV12-5 to TRBJ1-2; 11 bases map to TRBD1. The germline CDR1 and CDR2 sequences are LGHNT and FRNRAP. Germline trimming cut 5 bases from V and 8 bases from J; bases unmatched to any gene: 10. This CDR3 comprises 15 residues. CDR3 amino acids: CASGRSGTGGLGYTF. The CDR3 DNA is TGTGCTAGTGGTCGTTCCGGGACAGGGGGACTCGGCTACACCTTC. The whole variable domain, remainder taken from reference TRBV12-5 and TRBJ1-2, is DARVTQTPRHKVTEMGQEVTMRCQPILGHNTVFWYRQTMMQGLELLAYFRNRAPLDDSGMPKDRFSAEMPDATLATLKIQPSEPRDSAVYFCASGRSGTGGLGYTFGSGTRLTVV.